This entry lists 7 T cell receptor beta chains sequenced from one sample in a study of blood T cell repertoires in COVID-19. Profiled with immunoSEQ multiplex PCR; TCRdb holds only in-frame clones, not every one. The repertoire holds some 240,000 clones, with roughly 85% as singletons. Sequencing was done on a sample of peripheral blood. The receptors originated from a woman aged 70-85 years with COVID-19, enrolled during active disease.

This clone turned up a few times. The chain joins TRBV29-1 to TRBJ1-2; TRBD1 might be the D (6 bases). The CDR3 runs 13 residues. Germline V gene lookup returns CDR1 SQVTM and CDR2 ANQGSEA. V lost 6 bases and J 5 bases, leaving 16 bases between the germline ends. CDR3: CSVTGNGLYGYTF. The DNA of the CDR3 is TGCAGCGTAACAGGGAATGGCCTTTATGGCTACACCTTC.

The chain recombines TRBV27 with TRBJ2-5, with D possibly matching TRBD1 (5 bases). CDR3 length equals 16 residues. Trimming removed 5 bases from V and 0 bases from J, with 16 bases in between. In germline, CDR1 is MNHEY, CDR2 SMNVEV (reference sequence). The CDR3 here is CASSISHPTDQETQYF. The CDR3 DNA reads TGTGCCAGCAGTATCTCCCACCCGACAGACCAAGAGACCCAGTACTTC.

The chain combines TRBV7-2 with TRBJ1-1; D gene uncertain. From germline, CDR1 is SGHTA and CDR2 FQGNSA. V was cut by 2 bases and J by 5 bases, with 12 bases left in between. The CDR3 has 14 amino acids. The CDR3 DNA follows: TGTGCCAGCAGCTTAACCGGTGGGGAGACTGAAGCTTTCTTT. Its protein product is CASSLTGGETEAFF.

V usage is TRBV11-2 and J usage is TRBJ1-1; a weak D match, TRBD1 (6 bases). This CDR3 region has 14 residues. Germline V gene sequence: CDR1 SGHAT, CDR2 FQNNGV. Trimming shortened V by 5 bases and J by 1 base, and 11 bases separated the two germline ends. CDR3 region: CASSPPTGNTEAFF. CDR3 DNA sequence: TGTGCCAGCAGCCCACCGACAGGGAACACTGAAGCTTTCTTT.

This clone was seen a few times. V gene TRBV9 combines with J gene TRBJ2-2; 10 bases agree with TRBD1. This CDR3 region has 15 residues. Germline values: CDR1 SGDLS, CDR2 YYNGEE. J lost 8 bases, V lost 3 bases, and 7 bases had no gene match. CDR3 region: CASSGTTGGRGELFF. For the CDR3, the DNA is TGTGCCAGCAGCGGTACGACAGGGGGCAGAGGGGAGCTGTTTTTT.

J is TRBJ1-2 and V is TRBV5-6, with D perhaps TRBD1 (5 bases). Looked up from germline, CDR1 is SGHDT and CDR2 is YYEEEE. Trimming shortened V by 0 bases and J by 0 bases, and 6 bases separated the two germline ends. The CDR3 contains 14 residues. Here the CDR3 DNA reads TGTGCCAGCAGCTTGGCAGGGTCTAACTATGGCTACACCTTC. Encoded protein: CASSLAGSNYGYTF.

The chain combines TRBV12-5 with TRBJ2-5, with D possibly matching TRBD1 (5 bases). CDR3 size: 13 residues. V lost 2 bases, J lost 3 bases, and 7 bases lay in between. CDR1 and CDR2 from the germline V gene are LGHNT and FRNRAP. CDR3 bases: TGTGCTAGTGGTTTGCCCAGGGAAGAGACCCAGTACTTC. Its protein is CASGLPREETQYF.